These 18 T cell receptor beta chains originate from one sample sequenced in a study of TIL therapy for anti-PD-1-resistant metastatic lung cancer. Time point defined: pre-treatment sample, taken before nivolumab and TIL therapy. The tumor samples were excised metastases, mostly pleural nodules or supraclavicular lymph nodes. Sequencing used immunoSEQ v3. Some clones are missing from TCRdb's copy, which holds only in-frame ones; the method was immunoSEQ multiplex PCR. Among about 6,300 clones listed, about 66% were seen once. The sequenced sample was tumor tissue, obtained at baseline. All receptors come from a person aged 25-80 years with non-small cell lung cancer.

This clone was counted between two and nine times. V gene TRBV5-1 combines with J gene TRBJ1-2; D possibly corresponds to TRBD1 (6 bases). Per the germline V gene, CDR1 is SGHRS and CDR2 is YFSETQ. The CDR3 runs to 13 residues. Trimming took 4 bases from V and 6 from J, leaving 13 bases between them. This CDR3 is CASSGTRGDGYTF. CDR3 DNA: TGCGCCAGCAGCGGGACAAGGGGAGATGGCTACACCTTC. The variable domain in full, completed from reference TRBV5-1 and TRBJ1-2, reads KAGVTQTPRYLIKTRGQQVTLSCSPISGHRSVSWYQQTPGQGLQFLFEYFSETQRNKGNFPGRFSGRQFSNSRSEMNVSTLELGDSALYLCASSGTRGDGYTFGSGTRLTVV.

The J gene is TRBJ2-1, the V gene TRBV19; 12 positions match TRBD2. V trimming: 10 bases; J trimming: 5 bases; junction bases outside the gene matches: 3. Per germline, CDR1 LNHDA and CDR2 SQIVND (reference sequence). The CDR3 consists of 13 residues. The CDR3 DNA is TGTGCCACCGGACTAGCGGGGAACAATGAGCAGTTCTTC. Encoded protein: CATGLAGNNEQFF. Full variable domain (missing parts from reference TRBV19 and TRBJ2-1): DGGITQSPKYLFRKEGQNVTLSCEQNLNHDAMYWYRQDPGQGLRLIYYSQIVNDFQKGDIAEGYSVSREKKESFPLTVTSAQKNPTAFYLCATGLAGNNEQFFGPGTRLTVL.

This clone came up a few times. The chain has TRBV30 and TRBJ2-3; 8 bases are shared with TRBD2. V shed 0 bases, J shed 1 base, and the junction held 0 bases outside the gene matches. Germline V lookup: CDR1 GTSNPN, CDR2 SVGIG (reference sequence). The CDR3 totals 14 residues. The CDR3 DNA reads as TGTGCCTGGAGTGTACTAGCGGGCACAGATACGCAGTATTTT. Protein product: CAWSVLAGTDTQYF.

This clone was seen once. V usage is TRBV5-4 and J usage is TRBJ2-7, with TRBD2 matching over 8 bases. CDR1 and CDR2 from the germline V gene are SGHNT and YYREEE (reference sequence). Unmatched junction bases numbered 8, after V lost 0 bases and J lost 6 bases. The CDR3 totals 15 residues. The CDR3, as DNA: TGTGCCAGCAGCTTGGGCGGTAGCGGGATGGCCGAGCAGTACTTC. Its protein is CASSLGGSGMAEQYF.

The V and J genes are TRBV20-1 and TRBJ2-3, with TRBD1 as a possible D gene (6 bases). The V and J ends lost 3 bases and 2 bases respectively, with 15 bases between them. The germline V gene has CDR1 DFQATT and CDR2 SNEGSKA (reference sequence). The CDR3 spans 15 residues. This CDR3 reads CSASLAGAITDTQYF. The CDR3 DNA is TGCAGTGCTAGTTTGGCAGGGGCCATCACAGATACGCAGTATTTT.

This clone came up a few times. The V call is TRBV30, the J call TRBJ1-5; D remains unclear. The CDR3 spans 12 residues. The germline V gene has CDR1 GTSNPN and CDR2 SVGIG (reference sequence). In DNA form, the CDR3 reads TGTGCTGCGGAGAATAGCAATCAGCCCCAGCATTTT. Protein sequence: CAAENSNQPQHF.

The V and J genes are TRBV5-5 and TRBJ1-4; D is undetermined. The V end was cut by 1 base, the J end by 4 bases, with 5 bases between. CDR3 size: 13 residues. Germline V gene data show CDR1 as SGHKS and CDR2 as YYEKEE (reference sequence). The CDR3 protein is CASSLSGNEKLFF. In nucleotides, the CDR3 is TGTGCCAGCAGCTTGTCCGGTAATGAAAAACTGTTTTTT. Looking up the rest from reference TRBV5-5 and TRBJ1-4 gives the full variable domain: DAGVTQSPTHLIKTRGQQVTLRCSPISGHKSVSWYQQVLGQGPQFIFQYYEKEERGRGNFPDRFSARQFPNYSSELNVNALLLGDSALYLCASSLSGNEKLFFGSGTQLSVL.

V and J are TRBV7-8 and TRBJ2-7; 8 nucleotides match TRBD1. The CDR3 extends over 14 amino acids. The V gene's germline CDR1 is SGHVS and CDR2 FQNEAQ. J was trimmed by 0 bases and V by 5 bases; bases with no gene match: 3. Written as DNA, the CDR3 is TGTGCCAGCAGCATTGGACAGGGCTCCTACGAGCAGTACTTC. Translated: CASSIGQGSYEQYF.

By its share, this clone is large. The rearrangement joins TRBV5-4 to TRBJ2-7; 7 nucleotides agree with TRBD1. Germline V gene sequence: CDR1 SGHNT, CDR2 YYREEE (reference sequence). Germline trimming cut 4 bases from V and 0 bases from J; bases unmatched to any gene: 4. This CDR3 spans 14 amino acids. The CDR3 DNA is TGTGCCAGCAGCCCAGGGGACAGCTCCTACGAGCAGTACTTC. Residues: CASSPGDSSYEQYF.

This clone was recorded a few times. The genes are TRBV10-1 and TRBJ1-2; D is possibly TRBD1 (5 bases). V lost 0 bases and J 1 base, leaving 12 bases between the germline ends. This CDR3 has 16 amino acids. The germline gives CDR1 WNHNN, CDR2 SYGVQD (reference sequence). The CDR3: CASSESRDGLNYGYTF. In DNA, the CDR3 is TGCGCCAGCAGTGAGTCCCGGGACGGACTTAACTATGGCTACACCTTC.

The rearrangement uses TRBV12-5 and TRBJ2-7; D gene uncertain. This CDR3 region has 11 residues. V was clipped by 4 bases and J by 10 bases, with 11 bases between them. Germline V gene lookup returns CDR1 LGHNT and CDR2 FRNRAP. The CDR3 DNA sequence: TGTGCTAGTGGTTCTGCGGATCGTCAGTACTTC. Its translation: CASGSADRQYF.

This chain connects TRBV7-9 to TRBJ2-3; D gene uncertain. Trimming stripped 5 bases from V and 2 bases from J, with 5 bases between. Per the germline V gene, CDR1 is SEHNR and CDR2 is FQNEAQ (reference sequence). CDR3 length equals 12 residues. DNA for the CDR3: TGTGCCAGCAGCGGAGTCACAGATACGCAGTATTTT. It is translated as CASSGVTDTQYF.

J is TRBJ1-6 and V is TRBV6-5; D possibly corresponds to TRBD1 (6 bases). CDR1 is MNHEY and CDR2 is SVGAGI in the germline V gene. The CDR3 length is 16 residues. The germline V and J ends were trimmed by 2 bases and 7 bases, with 15 bases remaining between them. The CDR3 is CASSYDSGGANSPLHF. The CDR3 DNA reads as TGTGCCAGCAGTTACGATAGTGGGGGGGCCAATTCACCCCTCCACTTT.

This clone was seen a single time. The chain employs TRBV5-1 and TRBJ2-3, with 8 positions matching TRBD2. The germline gives CDR1 SGHRS, CDR2 YFSETQ. The J segment lost 3 bases and the V segment lost 4 bases, leaving 7 bases of the junction unmatched. The CDR3 has 15 amino acids. This CDR3 reads CASSLGTRGTDTQYF. For the CDR3, the DNA is TGCGCCAGCAGCCTAGGGACTAGGGGAACAGATACGCAGTATTTT.

The V call is TRBV6-2 or TRBV6-3, the J call TRBJ2-2, with D possibly TRBD1 on 5 matching bases. Trimming took off 1 base at V and 4 bases at J, with 7 bases between the two ends. Germline CDR1 and CDR2: MNHEY and SVGEGT. The CDR3 runs 14 residues. The CDR3 loop reads CASSYWGGTGELFF. The DNA of the CDR3 is TGTGCCAGCAGTTACTGGGGCGGCACCGGGGAGCTGTTTTTT.

The CDR3 nucleotides are TGTGCCAGCAGCCCGCTGGGGGGGTGGAATTCACCCCTCCACTTT. Translation gives CASSPLGGWNSPLHF. The chain uses TRBV3-1 (or the pseudogene TRBV3-2) and TRBJ1-6, with a tentative D call TRBD1 (5 bases). From germline, CDR1 is LGHDT and CDR2 YNNKEL (reference sequence). V lost 4 bases and J 7 bases, leaving 14 bases between the germline ends. This CDR3 has 15 amino acids.

This clone has a handful of counts. The chain links TRBV6-6 to TRBJ2-1; D gene ambiguous. CDR1 MNHNY and CDR2 SVGAGI come from the germline V gene (reference sequence). This CDR3 contains 17 residues. V lost 5 bases, J lost 1 base, and 18 bases lay in between. The CDR3 bases are TGTGCCAGCAGTCGTACCTGGGAACCTATATCCTACAATGAGCAGTTCTTC. Amino acids: CASSRTWEPISYNEQFF.

This clone has just one count. The rearrangement uses TRBV27 and TRBJ2-3; no clear D gene. The CDR3 extends over 15 amino acids. Germline loops: CDR1 MNHEY, CDR2 SMNVEV (reference sequence). The V and J ends lost 4 bases and 0 bases respectively, with 11 bases between them. The CDR3 sequence is CASSSTVYSTDTQYF. DNA for the CDR3: TGTGCCAGCAGTTCAACTGTCTATAGCACAGATACGCAGTATTTT.